A selection of T cell receptor beta chains follows, all from one sample in a study of beta chain features in type 1 diabetes. The assay was immunoSEQ multiplex PCR, and TCRdb's table has in-frame clones only and misses some. Of 640,000 or so clones listed, 11% to 15% are singletons. The sequencing sample was made of naive CD4+ T cells from blood. These receptors came from a young man with type 1 diabetes. The CDR3 runs from the conserved cysteine through the conserved F or W. The order of the fields is CDR3 protein, V gene, D gene, J gene. A D gene is named only where the DNA matches it firmly.

CDR3: CASRRTAMETQYF; V: TRBV13; D: .; J: TRBJ2-5
CDR3: CATTAYVAEEQFF; V: TRBV11-2; D: .; J: TRBJ2-1
CDR3: CASSPGQGHNQPQHF; V: TRBV18; D: TRBD1; J: TRBJ1-5
CDR3: CAWSVTEHTEAFF; V: TRBV30; D: .; J: TRBJ1-1
CDR3: CASSTTAGRDQPQHF; V: TRBV19; D: .; J: TRBJ1-5
CDR3: CASSFSPTGAGETQYF; V: TRBV13; D: .; J: TRBJ2-5
CDR3: CASSLVFRADQYF; V: TRBV7-9; D: .; J: TRBJ2-5
CDR3: CASSPLSENTEAFF; V: TRBV5-6; D: .; J: TRBJ1-1
CDR3: CAWSTQGNQPQHF; V: TRBV30; D: .; J: TRBJ1-5
CDR3: CAIGKSSRGAGDTQYF; V: TRBV10-3; D: .; J: TRBJ2-3
CDR3: CASSLADRPNYEQYF; V: TRBV7-6; D: TRBD1; J: TRBJ2-7
CDR3: CASSTQQRETQYF; V: TRBV19; D: .; J: TRBJ2-5
CDR3: CTSNLERDYEQYF; V: TRBV7-2; D: TRBD2; J: TRBJ2-7
CDR3: CASSGTGGQAQYF; V: TRBV2; D: TRBD1; J: TRBJ2-5
CDR3: CASQGLGAGANVLTF; V: TRBV18; D: .; J: TRBJ2-6
CDR3: CGAGRINSPLHF; V: TRBV30; D: .; J: TRBJ1-6
CDR3: CASSVGSGNTIYF; V: TRBV25-1; D: .; J: TRBJ1-3
CDR3: CAISDTRDRPRDTQYF; V: TRBV10-3; D: .; J: TRBJ2-3
CDR3: CASSFSINEQFF; V: TRBV5-4; D: .; J: TRBJ2-1
CDR3: CASQGTNTGELFF; V: TRBV28; D: .; J: TRBJ2-2
CDR3: CASSTGQGAEQYF; V: TRBV5-1; D: TRBD1; J: .
CDR3: CASSFSDTEAFF; V: TRBV7-9; D: .; J: TRBJ1-1
CDR3: CASSLVTGGTEAFF; V: TRBV5-1; D: TRBD1; J: TRBJ1-1
CDR3: CAWSVFGEQYF; V: TRBV30; D: .; J: TRBJ2-7
CDR3: CASSPLMGGRWETQYF; V: TRBV7-2; D: TRBD2; J: TRBJ2-5
CDR3: CASSLDRDGYTF; V: TRBV7-9; D: .; J: TRBJ1-2
CDR3: CASSFGSNSNQPQHF; V: TRBV7-9; D: .; J: TRBJ1-5
CDR3: CSASRTGIAYGYTF; V: TRBV29-1; D: .; J: TRBJ1-2
CDR3: CASSPQGFSTDTQYF; V: TRBV6-6; D: .; J: TRBJ2-3
CDR3: CASSPQGDQPQHF; V: TRBV18; D: .; J: TRBJ1-5
CDR3: CASGLVIGSTDTQYF; V: TRBV12-5; D: .; J: TRBJ2-3
CDR3: CASSARAGGDEQFF; V: TRBV18; D: TRBD2; J: TRBJ2-1
CDR3: CASSSDRRNTEAFF; V: TRBV5-1; D: .; J: TRBJ1-1
CDR3: CASSSGGKLFF; V: TRBV28; D: .; J: TRBJ1-4
CDR3: CASSGRLAGSYNEQFF; V: TRBV5-6; D: TRBD2; J: TRBJ2-1
CDR3: CASSLTAILGELFF; V: TRBV7-2; D: .; J: TRBJ2-2
CDR3: CASSESRGETQYF; V: TRBV25-1; D: .; J: TRBJ2-5
CDR3: CASSATSGIVGEKLFF; V: TRBV9; D: .; J: TRBJ1-4
CDR3: CASSQDFGDWSAFF; V: TRBV4-3; D: .; J: TRBJ1-1
CDR3: CASSLISSPLYEQYF; V: TRBV27; D: .; J: TRBJ2-7
CDR3: CASSGGWDTEAFF; V: TRBV25-1; D: .; J: TRBJ1-1